This entry features one TCR beta chain sequence. What it recognizes is unknown. This sample is part of a study of T cells after posttransplantation cyclophosphamide. Whole-study results and caveats: TRB clonality was highly associated with recipient CMV seropositivity and reactivation. Tissue-infiltrating T cells from skin or gut overlapped little with blood T cells. Later post-transplant blood repertoires were often dominated by donor CD8+ memory clones.

The method was immunoSEQ multiplex PCR; TCRdb's version includes in-frame clones alone and lacks a portion of them. The sample has about 10,000 clones, approximately 82% seen once; the top ten hold about 16%. CDR1 is SGDLS and CDR2 is YYNGEE in the germline V gene. The CDR3 totals 17 residues. Unmatched junction bases numbered 8, after V lost 3 bases and J lost 0 bases. Busulfan-fludarabine conditioning, marrow transplant, and cyclophosphamide on days +3 and +4 were administered. The chain couples TRBV9 to TRBJ2-3, with TRBD1 matching 9 bases. This sequence originates from a female patient aged 40 to 50 who received an allogeneic stem cell transplant from a related donor, was CMV-positive, and had no GVHD. A share of the T cells may be of graft donor origin. Sample: PBMCs, taken 1903 days after a stem cell transplant with posttransplant cyclophosphamide. CDR3 in amino acids: CASSAAGTGTSTDTQYF. The CDR3 DNA is TGTGCCAGCAGCGCGGCCGGGACAGGGACTAGCACAGATACGCAGTATTTT.